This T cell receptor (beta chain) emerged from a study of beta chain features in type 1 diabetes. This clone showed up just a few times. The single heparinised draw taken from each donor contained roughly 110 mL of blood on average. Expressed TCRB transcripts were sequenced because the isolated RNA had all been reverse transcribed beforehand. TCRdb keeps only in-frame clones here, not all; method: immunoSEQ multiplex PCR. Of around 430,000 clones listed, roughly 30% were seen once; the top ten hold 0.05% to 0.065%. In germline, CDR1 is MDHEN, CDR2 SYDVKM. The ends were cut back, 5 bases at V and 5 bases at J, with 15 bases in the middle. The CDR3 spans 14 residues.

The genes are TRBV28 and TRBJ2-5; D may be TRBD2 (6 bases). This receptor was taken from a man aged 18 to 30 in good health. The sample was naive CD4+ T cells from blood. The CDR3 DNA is TGTGCCAGCAGTCTCCCCCCGGGGAGGGAGACCCAGTACTTC. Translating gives CASSLPPGRETQYF.